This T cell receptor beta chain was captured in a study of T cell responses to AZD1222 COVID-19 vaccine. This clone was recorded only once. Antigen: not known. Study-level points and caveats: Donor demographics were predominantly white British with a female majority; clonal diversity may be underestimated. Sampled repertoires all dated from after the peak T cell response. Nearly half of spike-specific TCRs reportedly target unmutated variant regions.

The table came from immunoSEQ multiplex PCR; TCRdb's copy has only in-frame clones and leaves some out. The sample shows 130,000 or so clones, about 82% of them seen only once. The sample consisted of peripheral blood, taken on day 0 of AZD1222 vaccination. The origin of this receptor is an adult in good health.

Written as DNA, the CDR3 is TGCGCCAGCAGCTTGGCCCCTGGACTAGCGACGAATGAGCAGTTCTTC. It translates to CASSLAPGLATNEQFF. This sequence joins TRBV5-1 and TRBJ2-1; 9 nucleotides line up with TRBD2. J lost 7 bases, V lost 0 bases, and 8 bases had no gene match. CDR1 SGHRS and CDR2 YFSETQ come from the germline V gene. This CDR3 region has 16 residues.